This TCR beta chain was captured by sequencing in a study of T cell responses to AZD1222 COVID-19 vaccine. This clone was observed once. Antigen specificity is unknown. Profiling relied on immunoSEQ multiplex PCR, and the TCRdb table lists in-frame clones only, not all of them. The sample carries over 100,000 clones, less than 95% recorded once. Study-wide findings and caveats: Repertoire sampling occurred only after the peak T cell response.

This receptor was obtained from an adult in good health. The sequencing here drew on peripheral blood, taken on day 0 of AZD1222 vaccination.

The CDR3 nucleotides read TGTGCCAGCAGCTTAGATGGGGGGGTATATCACTCACCCCTCCACTTT. Residues: CASSLDGGVYHSPLHF. The chain combines TRBV7-9 with TRBJ1-6; weak D call: TRBD1 (5 bases). Between the trimmed V and J ends, which lost 1 base and 10 bases, there was a span of 17 bases. In germline, CDR1 is SEHNR, CDR2 FQNEAQ (reference sequence). There are 16 residues in the CDR3.